One and the same sample provided the 24 T cell receptor beta chains below, sequenced in a study of cytomegalovirus exposure and HLA in healthy donors. A multiplex PCR was run with 60 Vbeta primers and 13 Jbeta primers. Repertoires were generated with immunoSEQ multiplex PCR, while TCRdb's copy carries only in-frame clones and drops some. This sample yields 85,000 to 100,000 clones, of which 77% are seen a single time; 4.9% belongs to the top ten. The material sequenced was PBMCs. These receptors were collected from a woman between 40 and 55 years old in good health and CMV-seronegative.

The rearrangement uses TRBV4-1 and TRBJ2-1; 7 bases agree with TRBD1. This CDR3 has 13 residues. Germline V gives CDR1 MGHRA, CDR2 YSYEKL. Losses at the gene ends were 5 bases for V and 8 bases for J; bases not matched to a gene: 6. CDR3 region: CASSSTGEDEQFF. The CDR3 DNA is TGCGCCAGCAGCTCAACAGGGGAAGATGAGCAGTTCTTC.

The J gene is TRBJ2-2, the V gene TRBV5-1, with 8 bases fitting TRBD1. The CDR3 is 15 residues long. V lost 1 base to trimming and J lost 6 bases; unmatched junction nucleotides: 5. Germline CDR1 and CDR2: SGHRS and YFSETQ. This CDR3 is CASSLRTGFAGELFF. CDR3 nucleotide sequence: TGCGCCAGCAGCTTGCGGACAGGGTTTGCCGGGGAGCTGTTTTTT.

The chain couples TRBV6-6 to TRBJ2-7; 8 nucleotides line up with TRBD2. The CDR3 is 15 residues long. V shed 7 bases and J 0 bases; nucleotides not matched to a gene: 8. Germline V gene data show CDR1 as MNHNY and CDR2 as SVGAGI (reference sequence). The CDR3 DNA reads as TGTGCCAGCATCCCCCGTAGCGGGGACTCCTACGAGCAGTACTTC. Translated, it gives CASIPRSGDSYEQYF.

This chain links TRBV19 with TRBJ1-2; the match to TRBD1 covers 8 bases. The J segment lost 3 bases and the V segment lost 5 bases, leaving 2 bases of the junction unmatched. The CDR3 contains 13 residues. The germline V gene encodes CDR1 LNHDA and CDR2 SQIVND (reference sequence). The CDR3 sequence is CASSVQGDYGYTF. In DNA form, the CDR3 reads TGTGCCAGTAGTGTACAGGGGGACTATGGCTACACCTTC.

This chain joins TRBV6-1 and TRBJ2-5; TRBD1 is a possible D gene (6 bases). The CDR3 totals 13 residues. V lost 6 bases and J lost 4, with 12 bases in between. Germline-derived CDR1 and CDR2 are MNHNS and SASEGT. The CDR3 spells CASRATGRETQYF. The CDR3 bases are TGTGCCAGCAGAGCTACAGGGCGAGAGACCCAGTACTTC.

The chain recombines TRBV5-1 with TRBJ1-2; 9 nucleotides line up with TRBD1. Trimming took 2 bases from V and 0 from J; bases not matched to a gene: 8. This CDR3 region has 17 residues. Germline V gene sequence: CDR1 SGHRS, CDR2 YFSETQ. The CDR3 sequence: CASSLVPGQGPNYGYTF. CDR3 DNA: TGCGCCAGCAGCTTAGTCCCGGGACAGGGACCTAACTATGGCTACACCTTC.

This clone was recorded once. The chain links TRBV27 to TRBJ1-1; D might be TRBD1 (6 bases). The V end lost 3 bases, the J end lost 2 bases, and 7 bases lay between the germline ends. The germline V gene has CDR1 MNHEY and CDR2 SMNVEV (reference sequence). The CDR3 has 13 amino acids. For the CDR3, the DNA is TGTGCCAGCAGTTTGGACAGAAACACTGAAGCTTTCTTT. Its protein is CASSLDRNTEAFF.

J is TRBJ2-2 and V is TRBV6-5; D is unclear. This CDR3 is 11 amino acids long. Trimming stripped 7 bases from V and 8 bases from J, with 8 bases between. Germline-derived CDR1 and CDR2 are MNHEY and SVGAGI. CDR3 sequence: CASTHGGELFF. The CDR3, as DNA: TGTGCCAGCACCCACGGGGGGGAGCTGTTTTTT.

Remarks on this clone: One junction end disagrees with the germline gene, perhaps due to a read error. The rearrangement joins TRBV20-1 to TRBJ2-3; D call uncertain. Germline V gene sequence: CDR1 DFQATT, CDR2 SNEGSKA (reference sequence). The CDR3 is made up of 11 amino acids. The CDR3: CSWVRTDTQYF. The CDR3 DNA reads TGTAGCTGGGTAAGGACAGATACGCAGTATTTT.

The V gene is TRBV7-8, the J gene TRBJ1-2, with 7 bases identical to TRBD1. There are 15 residues in the CDR3. Trimming cost V 1 base and J 7 bases; bases outside gene matches: 9. Germline-derived CDR1 and CDR2 are SGHVS and FQNEAQ. CDR3 bases: TGTGCCAGCAGCTTAGTGGGACAGACAATAGGTGGCTACACCTTC. As protein: CASSLVGQTIGGYTF.

This rearrangement joins TRBV7-9 to TRBJ2-3, with 12 bases aligning to TRBD2. V dropped 2 bases and J dropped 7; count of bases not matched to a gene: 16. The CDR3 covers 19 residues. The germline V gene has CDR1 SEHNR and CDR2 FQNEAQ (reference sequence). CDR3 in DNA: TGTGCCAGCAGCTTAAGCTCTAGCGGGGGGGCTTTTACTTTCAATACGCAGTATTTT. This translates into CASSLSSSGGAFTFNTQYF. The variable domain in full, completed from reference TRBV7-9 and TRBJ2-3, reads DTGVSQNPRHKITKRGQNVTFRCDPISEHNRLYWYRQTLGQGPEFLTYFQNEAQLEKSRLLSDRFSAERPKGSFSTLEIQRTEQGDSAMYLCASSLSSSGGAFTFNTQYFGPGTRLTVL.

This chain links TRBV4-1 with TRBJ2-1; 10 nucleotides align to TRBD2. The CDR3 loop spans 20 amino acids. From germline, CDR1 is MGHRA and CDR2 YSYEKL. The junction had 15 bases not matched to a gene; V was cut back by 4 bases and J by 0 bases. CDR3 coding DNA: TGCGCCAGCAGCCGGTCCGGGACTAGCGTCAGAGTAAGCTCCTACAATGAGCAGTTCTTC. It yields the protein CASSRSGTSVRVSSYNEQFF.

DNA for the CDR3: TGTGCCAGCTCACCCGGACAGGGGATGGGCTACGAGCAGTACTTC. Its translation is CASSPGQGMGYEQYF. This chain links TRBV18 with TRBJ2-7; 9 bases line up with TRBD1. Germline V gene data show CDR1 as KGHSH and CDR2 as LQKENI. J lost 3 bases, V lost 3 bases, and 6 bases had no gene match. The CDR3 runs to 15 residues.

A few counts support this clone. The chain recombines TRBV30 with TRBJ2-3, with TRBD2 matching 9 bases. The germline CDR1 and CDR2 sequences are GTSNPN and SVGIG (reference sequence). The CDR3 is 13 residues long. Germline trimming cut 3 bases from V and 7 bases from J; bases unmatched to any gene: 5. Written as DNA, the CDR3 is TGTGCCTGGAGGCCTAGCGGGGTGAATACGCAGTATTTT. Protein sequence: CAWRPSGVNTQYF.

The CDR3 DNA reads TGCGCCAGCAGCCAAGAGGGACAGGGCACAGATACGCAGTATTTT. Translating gives CASSQEGQGTDTQYF. The genes are TRBV4-1 and TRBJ2-3; 8 bases match TRBD1. The CDR3 length is 15 residues. In germline, CDR1 is MGHRA, CDR2 YSYEKL. Trimming cost V 0 bases and J 1 base; bases outside gene matches: 0.

The rearrangement uses TRBV27 and TRBJ1-1; 7 bases agree with TRBD1. This CDR3 is 16 amino acids long. Trimming removed 5 bases from V and 1 base from J; junction bases left unmatched: 10. CDR1 is MNHEY, CDR2 SMNVEV, per germline (reference sequence). CDR3 amino acids: CASSGRQGLTNTEAFF. CDR3 nucleotide sequence: TGTGCCAGCAGTGGGAGACAGGGTTTAACGAACACTGAAGCTTTCTTT.

The table lists this clone with a few counts. This chain uses TRBV2 with TRBJ1-5; D uncertain. Trimming removed 2 bases at V and 6 bases at J, with 17 bases between. There are 16 residues in the CDR3. The V gene's germline CDR1 is SNHLY and CDR2 FYNNEI. The CDR3 sequence is CASSESNPLISQPQHF. Here the CDR3 DNA reads TGTGCCAGCAGTGAAAGTAATCCCCTAATTAGTCAGCCCCAGCATTTT.

The J gene is TRBJ1-1, the V gene TRBV18; 7 nucleotides align to TRBD1. Germline values: CDR1 KGHSH, CDR2 LQKENI. CDR3 length: 12 amino acids. The J segment lost 5 bases and the V segment lost 6 bases, leaving 3 bases of the junction unmatched. CDR3 nucleotide sequence: TGTGCCAGCTCGATGGACAGGACTGAAGCTTTCTTT. Its translation: CASSMDRTEAFF.

This clone is labeled as medium-sized (0.01 to 0.1%). V and J are TRBV4-3 and TRBJ2-1, with 7 bases aligning to TRBD1. Germline CDR1 is LGHNA and CDR2 is YSLEER. V trimming: 1 base; J trimming: 4 bases; junction bases outside the gene matches: 4. This CDR3 has 15 amino acids. In DNA, the CDR3 is TGCGCCAGCAGCCAAGGGGGACAGACTTACAATGAGCAGTTCTTC. It is translated as CASSQGGQTYNEQFF.

The V gene is TRBV18, the J gene TRBJ1-5, with D perhaps matching TRBD1 (5 bases). Looked up from germline, CDR1 is KGHSH and CDR2 is LQKENI. This CDR3 comprises 16 residues. Trimming left V 6 bases short and J 0 bases short, with 15 bases between. Here the CDR3 reads CASSPGGPGSNQPQHF. The CDR3 DNA sequence: TGTGCCAGCTCCCCCGGGGGTCCCGGTAGCAATCAGCCCCAGCATTTT.

This rearrangement joins TRBV4-3 to TRBJ1-1; the match to TRBD1 covers 8 bases. V shed 0 bases and J 4 bases; nucleotides not matched to a gene: 7. CDR1 is LGHNA, CDR2 YSLEER, per germline. The CDR3 loop spans 16 amino acids. Written as DNA, the CDR3 is TGCGCCAGCAGCCAAGACAGGGCAGGGGGCTTCACTGAAGCTTTCTTT. This encodes CASSQDRAGGFTEAFF.

The rearrangement links TRBV9 to TRBJ2-3; tentative D call: TRBD2 (6 bases). Germline loops: CDR1 SGDLS, CDR2 YYNGEE. CDR3 size: 16 residues. Between the trimmed V and J ends, which lost 0 bases and 2 bases, there was a span of 13 bases. CDR3 in amino acids: CASSVGRGGLTDTQYF. The CDR3 DNA is TGTGCCAGCAGCGTAGGGCGAGGAGGGCTCACAGATACGCAGTATTTT.

This clone appeared once. The chain combines TRBV6-1 with TRBJ1-4; 9 bases fit TRBD1. There are 14 residues in the CDR3. Germline values: CDR1 MNHNS, CDR2 SASEGT. The J segment lost 7 bases and the V segment lost 5 bases, leaving 5 bases of the junction unmatched. The CDR3 is CASSSTGGGEKLFF. The CDR3 DNA is TGTGCCAGCAGTTCCACAGGGGGCGGTGAAAAACTGTTTTTT.

The V call is TRBV15, the J call TRBJ2-7; D perhaps matches TRBD2 (5 bases). CDR1 and CDR2 (germline): LNHNV, YYDKDF (reference sequence). V gave up 2 bases and J gave up 0 bases, with 8 bases separating them. The CDR3 sequence is 14 residues long. The CDR3 DNA is TGTGCCACCAGCAGAACGGGGAGCTCCTACGAGCAGTACTTC. Its protein product is CATSRTGSSYEQYF. Complete variable domain (other parts from reference TRBV15 and TRBJ2-7): DAMVIQNPRYQVTQFGKPVTLSCSQTLNHNVMYWYQQKSSQAPKLLFHYYDKDFNNEADTPDNFQSRRPNTSFCFLDIRSPGLGDTAMYLCATSRTGSSYEQYFGPGTRLTVT.